A selection of T cell receptor beta chains follows, all from one sample in a study of CD8 T cells in Susac syndrome. TCRdb re-called the immunoSEQ multiplex PCR reads through MiXCR, storing one row per CDR3 protein. The repertoire has 100,000 to 150,000 distinct CDR3 sequences, more than 90% of them found once; the top ten carry about 0.19%. The sequenced sample was CD8+ T cells from PBMCs. These TCRs come from a human donor with Susac syndrome. Each CDR3 is given with its conserved first and last residue. The order of the fields is V gene, D gene, CDR3 length, clone size, J gene, CDR3 protein, CDR3 DNA. A D gene is named only where the DNA matches it firmly. Size is stated for part of the rows, as once, few or many counts, or as a class when the clone is expanded.

TRBV4-2	TRBD1	13	-	TRBJ1-5	CASSQGQVQPQHF	TGTGCCAGCAGCCAGGGACAGGTTCAGCCCCAGCATTTT
TRBV24-1	TRBD2	17	-	TRBJ2-1	CATSDLAGVEGNNEQFF	TGTGCCACCAGTGATTTAGCGGGGGTTGAGGGGAACAATGAGCAGTTCTTC
TRBV6-2/TRBV6-3	TRBD1	14	-	TRBJ2-7	CASSSTGQGGEQYF	TGTGCCAGCAGTTCAACCGGACAGGGGGGGGAGCAGTACTTC
TRBV6-2/TRBV6-3	-	13	-	TRBJ2-2	CASSYSGPGELFF	TGTGCCAGCAGTTACTCCGGGCCCGGGGAGCTGTTTTTT
TRBV30	-	15	once	TRBJ1-5	CAWSLSGFPNQPQHF	TGTGCCTGGAGTCTCTCCGGCTTCCCCAATCAGCCCCAGCATTTT
TRBV7-8	-	19	-	TRBJ2-5	CASSLVRRGALAAQETQYF	TGTGCCAGCAGCTTAGTCCGCAGGGGCGCCCTAGCGGCCCAAGAGACCCAGTACTTC
TRBV9	TRBD2	14	-	TRBJ2-2	CASSSSGEGGELFF	TGTGCCAGCAGCTCTAGCGGAGAGGGCGGGGAGCTGTTTTTT
TRBV6-6	TRBD1	11	-	TRBJ2-3	CASIQGDTQYF	TGTGCCAGTATACAGGGGGATACGCAGTATTTT
TRBV19	TRBD2	16	-	TRBJ2-7	CASSSGGGTLSYEQYF	TGTGCCAGTAGCTCGGGAGGGGGGACGCTCTCCTACGAGCAGTACTTC
TRBV29-1	-	13	-	TRBJ1-2	CSVENGRGYGYTF	TGCAGCGTTGAAAACGGGCGTGGCTATGGCTACACCTTC
TRBV30	TRBD1	13	-	TRBJ2-1	CAWSQGARDEQFF	TGTGCCTGGAGTCAGGGGGCTCGGGATGAGCAGTTCTTC
TRBV12-3/TRBV12-4	TRBD1	13	-	TRBJ1-2	CATKGDSYYGYTF	TGTGCCACCAAGGGGGACAGCTACTATGGCTACACCTTC
TRBV20-1	-	13	-	TRBJ1-2	CSARDRDSYGYTF	TGCAGTGCTAGAGATCGTGACAGCTATGGCTACACCTTC
TRBV6-2/TRBV6-3	TRBD1	15	once	TRBJ1-1	CASSYPRGKNTEAFF	TGTGCCAGCAGTTACCCCAGGGGGAAGAACACTGAAGCTTTCTTT
TRBV7-9	-	11	-	TRBJ1-1	CASSTELEAFF	TGTGCCAGCAGCACCGAACTTGAAGCTTTCTTT
TRBV9	-	17	-	TRBJ2-1	CASTPRARAARYNEQFF	TGTGCCAGCACCCCCCGCGCCAGGGCTGCGCGATACAATGAGCAGTTCTTC
TRBV9	-	13	-	TRBJ1-1	CASSVGANTEVFF	TGTGCCAGCAGCGTAGGGGCAAACACTGAAGTTTTCTTT
TRBV7-2	TRBD2	16	-	TRBJ2-2	CASSFPGLASPGELFF	TGTGCCAGCAGCTTCCCGGGACTAGCGTCCCCCGGGGAGCTGTTTTTT
TRBV29-1	-	9	-	TRBJ1-2	CSERPGYTF	TGCAGCGAAAGACCTGGCTACACCTTC
TRBV4-1	-	14	-	TRBJ1-2	CASSQEGAGYGYTF	TGCGCCAGCAGCCAAGAAGGGGCAGGGTATGGCTACACCTTC
TRBV7-2	-	15	-	TRBJ2-1	CASSPGIIEVDEQFF	TGTGCCAGCAGCCCAGGGATTATTGAGGTCGATGAGCAGTTCTTC
TRBV25-1	TRBD2	14	-	TRBJ2-1	CASSRAGDYNEQFF	TGTGCCAGCAGTCGGGCGGGGGATTACAATGAGCAGTTCTTC
TRBV6-2/TRBV6-3	TRBD1	14	-	TRBJ2-1	CASSYGTGSNEQFF	TGTGCCAGCAGTTATGGGACAGGGTCCAATGAGCAGTTCTTC
TRBV4-1	-	17	-	TRBJ2-3	CASSQEGPESETDTQYF	TGCGCCAGCAGCCAAGAGGGGCCCGAAAGTGAGACAGATACGCAGTATTTT
TRBV20-1	TRBD1	14	-	TRBJ1-6	CSAVPGQGNSPLHF	TGCAGTGCGGTGCCCGGACAGGGGAATTCACCCCTCCACTTT
TRBV7-9	TRBD1	16	once	TRBJ1-6	CASRVGTGGLGSPLHF	TGTGCCAGCAGAGTGGGGACAGGGGGCTTGGGGTCACCCCTCCACTTT
TRBV25-1	-	12	-	TRBJ2-3	CASSVSPDTQYF	TGTGCCAGCAGTGTATCTCCAGATACGCAGTATTTT
TRBV27	-	15	-	TRBJ1-3	CASSLSANLGNTIYF	TGTGCCAGCAGTTTGTCGGCAAACCTTGGAAACACCATATATTTT
TRBV3-1	-	14	-	TRBJ1-2	CASSQEAPLYGYTF	TGTGCCAGCAGCCAAGAGGCACCCCTGTATGGCTACACCTTC
TRBV12-3/TRBV12-4	TRBD1	16	-	TRBJ1-1	CASSSPEGTGNTEAFF	TGTGCCAGCAGTTCTCCGGAAGGGACAGGGAACACTGAAGCTTTCTTT
TRBV12-3/TRBV12-4	-	15	-	TRBJ2-7	CASSLTRGPGDEQYF	TGTGCCAGCAGTTTAACCCGGGGGCCCGGGGACGAGCAGTACTTC
TRBV15	-	15	-	TRBJ2-3	CATSRDQDRGDTQYF	TGTGCCACCAGCAGAGATCAGGACAGAGGAGATACGCAGTATTTT
TRBV20-1	-	16	-	TRBJ2-1	CSAAPGGGRGDNEQFF	TGCAGTGCCGCCCCGGGGGGAGGCAGGGGGGACAATGAGCAGTTCTTC
TRBV12-3/TRBV12-4	-	13	-	TRBJ2-5	CASSFAGLETQYF	TGTGCCAGCAGTTTCGCAGGGTTGGAGACCCAGTACTTC
TRBV9	-	14	-	TRBJ2-1	CASSLAGTTNEQFF	TGTGCCAGCAGCCTTGCGGGAACTACCAATGAGCAGTTCTTC